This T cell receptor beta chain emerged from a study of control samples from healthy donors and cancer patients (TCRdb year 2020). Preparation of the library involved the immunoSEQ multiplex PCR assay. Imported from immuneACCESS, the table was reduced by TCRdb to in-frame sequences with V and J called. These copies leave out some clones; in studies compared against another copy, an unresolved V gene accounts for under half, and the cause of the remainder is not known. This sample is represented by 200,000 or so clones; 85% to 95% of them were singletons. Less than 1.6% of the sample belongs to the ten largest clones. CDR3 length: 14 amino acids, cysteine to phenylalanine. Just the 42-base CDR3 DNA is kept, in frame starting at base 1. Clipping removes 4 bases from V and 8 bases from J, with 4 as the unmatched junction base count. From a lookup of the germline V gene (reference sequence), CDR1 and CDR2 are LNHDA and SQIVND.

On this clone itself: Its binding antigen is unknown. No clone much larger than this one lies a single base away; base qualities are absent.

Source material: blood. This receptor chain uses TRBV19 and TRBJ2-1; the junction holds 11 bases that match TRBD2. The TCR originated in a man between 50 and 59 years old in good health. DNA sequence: TGTGCCAGTAGTACTAGCGGGGGGCGGGATGAGCAGTTCTTC. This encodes CASSTSGGRDEQFF. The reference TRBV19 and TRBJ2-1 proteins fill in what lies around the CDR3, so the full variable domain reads DGGITQSPKYLFRKEGQNVTLSCEQNLNHDAMYWYRQDPGQGLRLIYYSQIVNDFQKGDIAEGYSVSREKKESFPLTVTSAQKNPTAFYLCASSTSGGRDEQFFGPGTRLTVL.